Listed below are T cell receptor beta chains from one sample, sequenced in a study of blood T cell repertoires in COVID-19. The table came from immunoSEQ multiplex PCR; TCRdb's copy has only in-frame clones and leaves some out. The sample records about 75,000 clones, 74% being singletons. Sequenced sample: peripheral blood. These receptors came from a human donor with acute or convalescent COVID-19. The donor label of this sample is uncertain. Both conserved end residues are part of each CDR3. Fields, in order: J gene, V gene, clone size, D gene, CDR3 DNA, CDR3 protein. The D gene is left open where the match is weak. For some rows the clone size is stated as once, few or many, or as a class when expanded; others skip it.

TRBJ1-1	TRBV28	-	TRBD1	TGTGCCGCGTGGGACAGGGGGCGAAACACTGAAGCTTTCTTT	CAAWDRGRNTEAFF
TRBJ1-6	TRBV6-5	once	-	TGTGCCAGCAGTTACGATTGGGAGACTAATTCACCCCTCCACTTT	CASSYDWETNSPLHF
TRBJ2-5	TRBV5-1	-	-	TGCGCCAGCAGCTCACAGGGCAGGGAGACCCAGTACTTC	CASSSQGRETQYF
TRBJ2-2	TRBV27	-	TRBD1	TGTGCCAGCAGGAGGACAGGGGGCCTTACTAACACCGGGGAGCTGTTTTTT	CASRRTGGLTNTGELFF
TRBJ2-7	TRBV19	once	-	TGTGCCAGTAGTATTGGCGGCGGCGAGCAGTACTTC	CASSIGGGEQYF
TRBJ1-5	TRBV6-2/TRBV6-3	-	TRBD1	TGTGCCAGCAGTCTAGGGGGCTCGGGGAATCAGCCCCAGCATTTT	CASSLGGSGNQPQHF
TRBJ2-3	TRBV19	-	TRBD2	TGTGCCACCTCCCCTCTCGGGGGGATGGCAGATACGCAGTATTTT	CATSPLGGMADTQYF
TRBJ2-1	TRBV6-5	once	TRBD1	TGTGCCAGCGCCACCGGGACAGGGTGGTCCCACCAGTTCTTC	CASATGTGWSHQFF
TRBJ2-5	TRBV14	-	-	TGTGCCAGCAGTCAAGGAAGGGCTTTCCCGGGAACCCAGTACTTC	CASSQGRAFPGTQYF
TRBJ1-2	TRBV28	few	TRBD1	TGTGCCAGCAGTTTAACAGGGGGGATTGGCTACACCTTC	CASSLTGGIGYTF
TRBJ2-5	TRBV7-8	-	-	TGTGCCAGCAGCTTAGCCGGGGGTTTGGGGGAGACCCAGTACTTC	CASSLAGGLGETQYF
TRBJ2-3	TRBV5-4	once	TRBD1	TGTGCCAGCAGCTTCCCGGGACAGGGAATCGCAGATACGCAGTATTTT	CASSFPGQGIADTQYF
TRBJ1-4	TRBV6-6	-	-	TGTGCCAGCAGTTCCCGGTGGGGAGCTAATGAAAAACTGTTTTTT	CASSSRWGANEKLFF
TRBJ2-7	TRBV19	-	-	TGTGCCAGTAGAGGACAGATCTACGAGCAGTACTTC	CASRGQIYEQYF
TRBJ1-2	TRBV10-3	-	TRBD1	TGTGCCATCAGGGGGGACAGTGTTTTCGGTGGCTACACCTTC	CAIRGDSVFGGYTF
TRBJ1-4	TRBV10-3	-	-	TGTGCCATCAGTGAGTCAAGGGAGTATGATGAAAAACTGTTTTTT	CAISESREYDEKLFF
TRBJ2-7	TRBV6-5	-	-	TGTGCCAGCAGTTCCAGGGGGGATCACGAGCAGTACTTC	CASSSRGDHEQYF
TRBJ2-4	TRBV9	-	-	TGTGCCAGCAATGATCGATCGAAGGGGGCCAAAAACATTCAGTACTTC	CASNDRSKGAKNIQYF
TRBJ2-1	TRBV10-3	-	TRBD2	TGTGCCACCGCGGGACTAACCTTGAATGAGCAGTTCTTC	CATAGLTLNEQFF
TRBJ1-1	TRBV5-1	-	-	TGCGCCAGCAGCTTGGCAGTGGCGAACACTGAAGCTTTCTTT	CASSLAVANTEAFF
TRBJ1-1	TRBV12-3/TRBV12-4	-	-	TGTGCCAGCAGTTTAGGGCTGAACACTGAAGCTTTCTTT	CASSLGLNTEAFF
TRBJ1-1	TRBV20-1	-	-	TGCAGTGCAAGTACAGGGTGGAGGAACACTGAAGCTTTCTTT	CSASTGWRNTEAFF
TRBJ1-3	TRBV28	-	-	TGTGCCAGCAGTTTTGTCGCCCCGCAACCTCGGAACACCATATATTTT	CASSFVAPQPRNTIYF
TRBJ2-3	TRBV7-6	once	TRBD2	TGTGCCAGCAGCTTAGGTGCGGCTAGCGGGGGGGCCAGAGATACGCAGTATTTT	CASSLGAASGGARDTQYF
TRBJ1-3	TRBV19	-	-	TGTGCCAGTAGTATCGACAGTGGAAACACCATATATTTT	CASSIDSGNTIYF
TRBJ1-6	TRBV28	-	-	TGTGCCAGCAGCGGACAGTTTTCACCCCTCCACTTT	CASSGQFSPLHF
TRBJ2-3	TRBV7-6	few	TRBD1	TGTGCCAGCAGCTCGTCTCGGACAGGTGGGACAGATACGCAGTATTTT	CASSSSRTGGTDTQYF
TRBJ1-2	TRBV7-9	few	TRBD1	TGTGCCAGCAGCTTGCAGGGGGCGCGGGGCTACACCTTC	CASSLQGARGYTF
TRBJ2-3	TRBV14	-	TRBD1	TGTGCCAGCAGCCTCGGGACAGGCGGGCAGTATTTT	CASSLGTGGQYF